The 29 T cell receptor beta chains in this list originate from one sample, sequenced in a study of CD8+ T cells in alopecia areata. Treatment meaning: oral pan-JAK inhibitor, 5-10 mg twice daily. cDNA prepared by RNA extraction and subsequent reverse transcription served as the template for sequencing. Method: immunoSEQ multiplex PCR; TCRdb's copy keeps in-frame clones and lacks some. The sample has about 140,000 clones, 45% to 60% seen once. Sequencing used CD8+ T cells sorted from blood, obtained at week 4, from a patient treated with tofacitinib. These receptors all come from a human donor with alopecia areata.

This clone was counted a single time. The CDR3, as DNA: TGTGCCTGGGCGAGCACAGATACGCAGTATTTT. Translation gives CAWASTDTQYF. The chain combines TRBV30 with TRBJ2-3; D not certain. This CDR3 is 11 amino acids long. Germline CDR1 reads GTSNPN; CDR2 reads SVGIG (reference sequence). V gave up 5 bases and J gave up 0 bases, with 3 bases separating them.

The rearrangement uses TRBV5-6 and TRBJ2-7; D is possibly TRBD1 (5 bases). The CDR3 has 14 residues. With 4 bases removed from V and 2 bases from J, the gap between germline ends came to 13 bases. Germline V gives CDR1 SGHDT, CDR2 YYEEEE. As DNA, the CDR3 is TGTGCCAGCAGCACCGCAGGGTCCCCCTACGAGCAGTACTTC. Protein sequence: CASSTAGSPYEQYF.

The rearrangement links TRBV9 to TRBJ2-7; 11 bases map to TRBD1. With V trimmed by 3 bases and J by 7 bases, 6 bases remained unmatched. Germline assignment: CDR1 SGDLS and CDR2 YYNGEE. CDR3 length equals 14 residues. CDR3 in amino acids: CASSADRGLGEQYF. The CDR3 coding sequence is TGTGCCAGCAGCGCGGACAGGGGGCTAGGGGAGCAGTACTTC.

Details on this clone: Other DNA sequences in the sample encode the same CDR3. The rearrangement links TRBV4-1 to TRBJ2-7; D unclear. This CDR3 spans 13 amino acids. Germline assignment: CDR1 MGHRA and CDR2 YSYEKL. Trimming took 1 base from V and 1 from J, leaving 5 bases between them. CDR3 protein: CASSQVGSYEQYF. CDR3 DNA sequence: TGCGCCAGCAGCCAAGTTGGGTCCTACGAGCAGTACTTC.

This chain joins TRBV27 and TRBJ2-3, with unresolved D. V lost 3 bases, J lost 1 base, and 8 bases lay in between. Germline-derived CDR1 and CDR2 are MNHEY and SMNVEV (reference sequence). The CDR3 has 14 amino acids. This CDR3 reads CASSFLPGTDTQYF. The CDR3 DNA sequence: TGTGCCAGCAGTTTCCTCCCGGGCACAGATACGCAGTATTTT.

V and J are TRBV12-5 and TRBJ2-1, with TRBD2 as a possible D gene (7 bases). This CDR3 contains 18 residues. CDR1 is LGHNT and CDR2 is FRNRAP in the germline V gene. Trimming pared 4 bases from V and 0 bases from J, leaving 19 bases between. CDR3 loop: CASGYLIGGLSSYNEQFF. The CDR3 DNA sequence: TGTGCTAGTGGTTACTTGATCGGGGGGCTGAGCTCCTACAATGAGCAGTTCTTC.

This chain uses TRBV30 with TRBJ1-4, with D uncertain. CDR3 length: 11 amino acids. CDR1 GTSNPN and CDR2 SVGIG come from the germline V gene (reference sequence). CDR3 DNA sequence: TGTGCTTTCGGACCTAATGAAAAACTGTTTTTT. Protein product: CAFGPNEKLFF. The variable domain in full, completed from reference TRBV30 and TRBJ1-4, reads SQTIHQWPATLVQPVGSPLSLECTVEGTSNPNLYWYRQAAGRGLQLLFYSVGIGQISSEVPQNLSASRPQDRQFILSSKKLLLSDSGFYLCAFGPNEKLFFGSGTQLSVL.

The rearrangement links TRBV19 to TRBJ2-5; the match to TRBD1 covers 9 bases. This CDR3 comprises 15 residues. V was clipped by 5 bases and J by 5 bases; unmatched bases: 9. Germline V CDR1 and CDR2: LNHDA, SQIVND (reference sequence). The CDR3 coding sequence is TGTGCCAGTAGTCCAGGACAGGGGATTTGGGAGACCCAGTACTTC. This gives the protein CASSPGQGIWETQYF.

In its sample, this clone was seen a few times. The chain combines TRBV6-1 with TRBJ2-1; maybe TRBD1 (5 bases). The CDR3 runs 17 residues. Trimming removed 4 bases from V and 2 bases from J, with 18 bases in between. From germline, CDR1 is MNHNS and CDR2 SASEGT. The CDR3 region is CASSGPQGIVPYNEQFF. DNA of the CDR3: TGTGCCAGCAGTGGACCCCAGGGTATTGTGCCCTACAATGAGCAGTTCTTC.

V and J are TRBV7-9 and TRBJ2-1; tentatively, D is TRBD1 or TRBD2 (6 bases each). The CDR3 is 12 amino acids. Trimming removed 8 bases from V and 10 bases from J, with 15 bases in between. CDR1 and CDR2 from the germline V gene are SEHNR and FQNEAQ (reference sequence). The CDR3 spells CASGRGGTEQFF. Written as DNA, the CDR3 is TGTGCCAGCGGGCGAGGGGGGACAGAGCAGTTCTTC.

The chain recombines TRBV7-8 with TRBJ1-4; 11 bases are shared with TRBD1. CDR3 length: 15 amino acids. Germline values: CDR1 SGHVS, CDR2 FQNEAQ. Trimming at V came to 6 bases and at J to 8 bases, leaving 8 bases not matched to a gene. The CDR3 coding sequence is TGTGCCAGCAGGCCTACGGGACAGGGGGAGGAAAAACTGTTTTTT. This translates into CASRPTGQGEEKLFF.

This clone was counted a few times. This sequence joins TRBV7-9 and TRBJ2-5, with D perhaps being TRBD1 or TRBD2 (5 bases each). The CDR3 is made up of 14 amino acids. The germline V and J ends were trimmed by 5 bases and 7 bases, with 17 bases remaining between them. The germline gives CDR1 SEHNR, CDR2 FQNEAQ (reference sequence). The CDR3 loop reads CASSVPDGTGTQYF. The CDR3 nucleotides read TGTGCCAGCAGCGTACCGGACGGGACCGGGACCCAGTACTTC.

The chain joins TRBV7-9 to TRBJ1-5, with TRBD1 matching 7 bases. The CDR3 covers 13 residues. CDR1 SEHNR and CDR2 FQNEAQ come from the germline V gene (reference sequence). The junction had 4 bases not matched to a gene; V was cut back by 5 bases and J by 6 bases. The CDR3 loop reads CASSRNRGQPQHF. The CDR3 coding sequence is TGTGCCAGCAGCCGGAACAGGGGTCAGCCCCAGCATTTT.

CDR3 bases: TGTGCCAGCTCACCAAGCCCGGGGGTAGTATCGGAGTCCACAGATACGCAGTATTTT. Translation: CASSPSPGVVSESTDTQYF. The chain couples TRBV18 to TRBJ2-3; tentatively, D is TRBD2 (6 bases). Trimming removed 2 bases from V and 2 bases from J, with 23 bases in between. CDR3 length equals 19 residues. The germline V gene has CDR1 KGHSH and CDR2 LQKENI.

V is TRBV30 and J is TRBJ1-1; maybe TRBD1 (6 bases). The germline V gene encodes CDR1 GTSNPN and CDR2 SVGIG (reference sequence). There are 15 residues in the CDR3. The ends were cut back, 0 bases at V and 3 bases at J, with 14 bases in the middle. CDR3 residues: CAWSVLYPGDTEAFF. As DNA, the CDR3 is TGTGCCTGGAGTGTACTTTATCCAGGGGACACTGAAGCTTTCTTT. Using reference TRBV30 and TRBJ1-1 for the parts outside the CDR3, the full variable domain is SQTIHQWPATLVQPVGSPLSLECTVEGTSNPNLYWYRQAAGRGLQLLFYSVGIGQISSEVPQNLSASRPQDRQFILSSKKLLLSDSGFYLCAWSVLYPGDTEAFFGQGTRLTVV.

The rearrangement joins TRBV6-1 to TRBJ2-2, with 14 positions matching TRBD2. The CDR3 has 17 residues. The V gene end was trimmed by 3 bases and the J gene end by 2 bases; junction bases not matched to a gene: 2. CDR1 and CDR2 (germline): MNHNS, SASEGT. The CDR3 DNA reads as TGTGCCAGCAGTGAGGGACTAGCGGGGGCCAACACCGGGGAGCTGTTTTTT. Protein: CASSEGLAGANTGELFF.

This clone turned up a few times. The gene calls are TRBV29-1 and TRBJ2-7, with 8 positions matching TRBD2. The CDR3 loop spans 14 amino acids. CDR1 is SQVTM, CDR2 ANQGSEA, per germline. Germline trimming cut 6 bases from V and 3 bases from J; bases unmatched to any gene: 10. CDR3 sequence: CSVAGSGGIYEQYF. The CDR3 DNA follows: TGCAGCGTCGCTGGGAGCGGGGGTATCTACGAGCAGTACTTC.

The table lists this clone with a few counts. The chain combines TRBV27 with TRBJ1-5, with 10 bases aligning to TRBD1. CDR3 size: 15 residues. V was clipped by 4 bases and J by 7 bases; unmatched bases: 7. Germline CDR1 and CDR2: MNHEY and SMNVEV (reference sequence). The DNA for the CDR3 is TGTGCCAGCAGTTCCTTCGGGACAGGGGCCCAGCCCCAGCATTTT. Protein sequence: CASSSFGTGAQPQHF.

The V call is TRBV30, the J call TRBJ1-5; TRBD1 is a possible D gene (5 bases). CDR1 and CDR2 (germline): GTSNPN, SVGIG (reference sequence). V gave up 2 bases and J gave up 1 base, with 12 bases separating them. There are 15 residues in the CDR3. CDR3 residues: CAWSLHGGSNQPQHF. The CDR3 DNA is TGTGCCTGGAGTCTTCATGGGGGGAGCAATCAGCCCCAGCATTTT. Using reference TRBV30 and TRBJ1-5 for the parts outside the CDR3, the full variable domain is SQTIHQWPATLVQPVGSPLSLECTVEGTSNPNLYWYRQAAGRGLQLLFYSVGIGQISSEVPQNLSASRPQDRQFILSSKKLLLSDSGFYLCAWSLHGGSNQPQHFGDGTRLSIL.

The chain is built from TRBV7-8 and TRBJ2-3, with D perhaps TRBD1 or TRBD2 (5 bases each). The V end lost 1 base, the J end lost 8 bases, and 16 bases lay between the germline ends. The CDR3 is made up of 15 amino acids. Germline V gene data show CDR1 as SGHVS and CDR2 as FQNEAQ. CDR3 DNA sequence: TGTGCCAGCAGCTTAGTGGCAGGGATGAGGGGTACGCAGTATTTT. As protein: CASSLVAGMRGTQYF.

This clone was counted a few times. The chain uses TRBV5-1 and TRBJ2-2; TRBD1 aligns across 8 bases. The CDR3 is 17 residues long. Per the germline V gene, CDR1 is SGHRS and CDR2 is YFSETQ. Trimming at V came to 3 bases and at J to 4 bases, leaving 11 bases not matched to a gene. The CDR3 DNA follows: TGCGCCAGCAGCTCGGAATTCAGGGGGCCGGGCACCGGGGAGCTGTTTTTT. This translates into CASSSEFRGPGTGELFF. The whole variable domain, remainder taken from reference TRBV5-1 and TRBJ2-2, is KAGVTQTPRYLIKTRGQQVTLSCSPISGHRSVSWYQQTPGQGLQFLFEYFSETQRNKGNFPGRFSGRQFSNSRSEMNVSTLELGDSALYLCASSSEFRGPGTGELFFGEGSRLTVL.

The V gene is TRBV4-1, the J gene TRBJ2-7, with TRBD1 matching over 7 bases. Trimming took 1 base from V and 2 from J; bases not matched to a gene: 11. Germline CDR1 and CDR2: MGHRA and YSYEKL. The CDR3 length is 17 residues. CDR3 region: CASSQVPTGIKPYEQYF. As DNA, the CDR3 is TGCGCCAGCAGCCAAGTCCCGACAGGGATAAAGCCCTACGAGCAGTACTTC.

This clone has more than one count but fewer than ten. The chain recombines TRBV4-1 with TRBJ2-7, with D hard to call. The germline V and J ends were trimmed by 1 base and 0 bases, with 7 bases remaining between them. From germline, CDR1 is MGHRA and CDR2 YSYEKL. The CDR3 consists of 14 residues. Here the CDR3 reads CASSQGRFSYEQYF. CDR3 nucleotides: TGCGCCAGCAGCCAAGGCCGGTTCTCCTACGAGCAGTACTTC.

This clone was observed a handful of times. The chain employs TRBV6-5 and TRBJ1-1, with 8 bases identical to TRBD1. V lost 10 bases and J lost 2; bases outside the gene matches: 9. CDR1 MNHEY and CDR2 SVGAGI come from the germline V gene. CDR3 length: 14 residues. CDR3 protein: CATHRTGLNTEAFF. The CDR3 DNA reads as TGTGCCACCCACCGGACAGGGCTTAACACTGAAGCTTTCTTT.

The CDR3 reads CASSFQAQNSPLHF. The CDR3 bases are TGTGCCAGCAGCTTTCAGGCACAGAATTCACCCCTCCACTTT. V usage is TRBV5-6 and J usage is TRBJ1-6; D unclear. This CDR3 region has 14 residues. From germline, CDR1 is SGHDT and CDR2 YYEEEE. V was pared by 2 bases and J by 7 bases, with 10 bases between.

The chain couples TRBV5-1 to TRBJ1-1; D not certain. The CDR3 consists of 17 residues. V was cut by 0 bases and J by 0 bases, with 15 bases left in between. Germline-derived CDR1 and CDR2 are SGHRS and YFSETQ. The DNA for the CDR3 is TGCGCCAGCAGCTTGGCCAGATTAGGGAGCTTGAACACTGAAGCTTTCTTT. Amino acid sequence: CASSLARLGSLNTEAFF.

The chain combines TRBV7-9 with TRBJ1-5; D gene uncertain. Germline V gives CDR1 SEHNR, CDR2 FQNEAQ (reference sequence). This CDR3 is built from 13 residues. The V end was cut by 5 bases, the J end by 4 bases, with 9 bases between. DNA for the CDR3: TGTGCCAGCAGCAAGGACCCGAATCAGCCCCAGCATTTT. Translation gives CASSKDPNQPQHF.

This chain uses TRBV13 with TRBJ1-4, with a tentative D call TRBD1 (6 bases). Per germline, CDR1 PRHDT and CDR2 FYEKMQ (reference sequence). Trimming pared 5 bases from V and 7 bases from J, leaving 17 bases between. The CDR3 runs to 15 residues. Here the CDR3 reads CASSISGGQSEKLFF. In nucleotides, the CDR3 is TGTGCCAGCAGCATCTCGGGGGGGCAGAGTGAAAAACTGTTTTTT.

The rearrangement uses TRBV6-6 and TRBJ2-5, with TRBD1 as a possible D gene (6 bases). CDR1 and CDR2 from the germline V gene are MNHNY and SVGAGI (reference sequence). V was clipped by 7 bases and J by 4 bases, with 13 bases between them. The CDR3 spans 13 residues. CDR3 DNA sequence: TGTGCCAGCAACACAGGGCGGTCAGAGACCCAGTACTTC. Its translation is CASNTGRSETQYF.